This T cell receptor beta chain was captured in a study of shared clonotypes between healthy human individuals. Study summary: Per donor, three plates held CD4 naive cells, three held CD4 memory, two held CD8 naive and one held CD8 memory. Study findings and constraints: Clonotype sharing among donors, it was expected, would be affected by sequencing depth. Between a few donors, naive CD4 clonotypes were shared at a level of approximately 5%.

In the case of this clone: The antigen is unknown.

The CDR3 totals 16 residues. Trimming removed 4 bases at V and 0 bases at J, with 14 bases between. CDR1 and CDR2 from the germline V gene are SGHRS and YFSETQ. CD8 memory cells included CD45RO+ cells plus CCR7-negative CD45RA+ TemRA cells. Clones were sequenced by immunoSEQ multiplex PCR, and TCRdb holds only the in-frame ones, with some missing. The table has some 380,000 clones, about 96% seen once. The TCR originated in a man aged 25 to 40 in good health. Sequenced sample: memory CD8+ T cells sorted from blood. Subset given: CD45RO+ cells pooled with CCR7-negative TemRA cells. The chain combines TRBV5-1 with TRBJ2-1, with TRBD1 as a possible D gene (6 bases). The CDR3 reads CASSDEGVFSYNEQFF. In DNA form, the CDR3 reads TGCGCCAGCAGCGATGAGGGGGTTTTCTCCTACAATGAGCAGTTCTTC.